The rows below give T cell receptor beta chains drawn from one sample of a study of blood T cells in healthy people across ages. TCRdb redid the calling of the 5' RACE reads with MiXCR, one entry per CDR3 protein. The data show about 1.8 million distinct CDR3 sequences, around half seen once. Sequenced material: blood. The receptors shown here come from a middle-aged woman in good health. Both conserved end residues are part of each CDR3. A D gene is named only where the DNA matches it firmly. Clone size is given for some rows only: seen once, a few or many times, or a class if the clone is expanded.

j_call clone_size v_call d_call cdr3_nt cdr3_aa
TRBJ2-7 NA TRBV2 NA TGTGCCAGCAGTGATAACTACCCGCCCGAGCAGTACTTC CASSDNYPPEQYF
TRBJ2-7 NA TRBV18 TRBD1 TGCGCCAGCTCACCGCGGGACAGGAAGACCTACGAGCAGTACTTC CASSPRDRKTYEQYF
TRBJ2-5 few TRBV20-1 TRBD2 TGCAGTGCCCCCATTGGGGGAGGGCAAGAGACCCAGTACTTC CSAPIGGGQETQYF
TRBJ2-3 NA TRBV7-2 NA TGTGCCAGCAGCTTAGCTAGGACAGTCACAGATACGCAGTATTTT CASSLARTVTDTQYF
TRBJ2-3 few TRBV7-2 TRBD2 TGTGCCAGCAGCCCGCCCGGACTAGCGGGGGCGGCAGATACGCAGTATTTT CASSPPGLAGAADTQYF
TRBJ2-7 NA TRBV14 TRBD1 TGTGTCAGCAGCCAACCCGGGACAGGTGGAATCGGCCGTCTCGAGCAGTACTTC CVSSQPGTGGIGRLEQYF
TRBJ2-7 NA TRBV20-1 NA TGCAGTGCTAGAGTTCGAAGGGGGAGCTCCTACGAGCAGTACTTC CSARVRRGSSYEQYF
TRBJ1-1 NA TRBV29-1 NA TGCAGCGTTGAATGGCAGGGGAACACTGAAGCTTTCTTT CSVEWQGNTEAFF
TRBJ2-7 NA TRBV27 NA TGTGCCAGCAGTTTACACCCCGGGCCAGACAACCCCTACGAGCAGTACTTC CASSLHPGPDNPYEQYF
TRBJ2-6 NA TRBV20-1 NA TGCAGTGCTAGAGATCGTGCAGGGGCTGGGGCCAACGTCCTGACTTTC CSARDRAGAGANVLTF
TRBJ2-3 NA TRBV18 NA TGTGCCAGCTCACAGGGGGGAATCACAGATACGCAGTATTTT CASSQGGITDTQYF
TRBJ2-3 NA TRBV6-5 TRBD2 TGTGCCAGCAGTTATCGGGCGGGAACTAGCGGGGGGTTGGATACGCAGTATTTT CASSYRAGTSGGLDTQYF
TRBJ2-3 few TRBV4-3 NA TGCGCCAGCAGCCACCACCCCCTGTCCTTGACCGGGACCGCCCAGACCTCTCATACGCAGTATTTT CASSHHPLSLTGTAQTSHTQYF
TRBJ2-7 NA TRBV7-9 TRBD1 TGTGCCAGCAGCTTTCGTCCCGGGACAGGGACAAGCTCCTACGAGCAGTACTTC CASSFRPGTGTSSYEQYF
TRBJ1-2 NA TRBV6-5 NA TGTGCCAGCAGTAACGGGCGAGGCTACACCTTC CASSNGRGYTF
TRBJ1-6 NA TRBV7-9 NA TGTGCCAGCAGCTTAGAACGCGGGTCCTATAATTCACCCCTCCACTTT CASSLERGSYNSPLHF
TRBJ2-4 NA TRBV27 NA TGTGCCAGCGGTCTCGGCAAAAACATTCAGTACTTC CASGLGKNIQYF
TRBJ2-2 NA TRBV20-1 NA TGCAGTGCTATTTTTCAGCCCAACACCGGGGAGCTGTTTTTT CSAIFQPNTGELFF
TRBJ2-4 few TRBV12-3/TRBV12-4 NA TGTGCCAGCAGCCAGACAGAGCTTAAGGGAAACATTCAGTACTTC CASSQTELKGNIQYF
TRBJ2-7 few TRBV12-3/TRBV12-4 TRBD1 TGTGCCAGCAGTGCACCGGGACAGTACTACGAGCAGTACTTC CASSAPGQYYEQYF
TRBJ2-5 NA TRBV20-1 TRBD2 TGCAGTGCTAGAGATCGAATTAGCGGGGGGGTGGGGGCCCAGTACTTC CSARDRISGGVGAQYF
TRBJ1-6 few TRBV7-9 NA TGTGCCAGCAGCCCCCTCTTGGATTCACCCCTCCACTTT CASSPLLDSPLHF
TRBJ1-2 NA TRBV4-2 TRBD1 TGTGCCAGCAGCGCGAGCCCCCTCACCAGGGGGGAAGATGGCTACACCTTC CASSASPLTRGEDGYTF
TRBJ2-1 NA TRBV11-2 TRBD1 TGTGCCAGCAGCTTAGTCCTCCAGGGGGCATCTCAATACAATGAGCAGTTCTTC CASSLVLQGASQYNEQFF
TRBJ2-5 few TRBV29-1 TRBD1 TGCAGCGTTGCCAGGACAGGGGGCTTTATTGAGACCCAGTACTTC CSVARTGGFIETQYF
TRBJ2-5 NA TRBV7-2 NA TGTGCCAGCAGCGCTCAGGGGCCCACTAGAGAGACCCAGTACTTC CASSAQGPTRETQYF
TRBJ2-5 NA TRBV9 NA TGTGCCAGCAGCGTAGGGGGCAGGGGTGGAGAGACCCAGTACTTC CASSVGGRGGETQYF